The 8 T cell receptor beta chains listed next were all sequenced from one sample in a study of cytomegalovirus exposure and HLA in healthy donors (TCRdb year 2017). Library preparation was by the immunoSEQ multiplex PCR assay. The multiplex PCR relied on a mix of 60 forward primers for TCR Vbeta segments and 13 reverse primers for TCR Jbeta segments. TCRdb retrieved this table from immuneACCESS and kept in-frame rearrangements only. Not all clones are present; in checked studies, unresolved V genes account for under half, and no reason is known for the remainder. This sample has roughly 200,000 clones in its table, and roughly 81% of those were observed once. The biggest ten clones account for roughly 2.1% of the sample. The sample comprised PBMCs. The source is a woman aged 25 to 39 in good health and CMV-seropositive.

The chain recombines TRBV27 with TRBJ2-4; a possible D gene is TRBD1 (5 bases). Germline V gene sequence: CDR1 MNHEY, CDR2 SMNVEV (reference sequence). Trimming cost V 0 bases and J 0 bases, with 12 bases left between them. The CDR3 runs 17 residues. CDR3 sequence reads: CASSLSAGRLAKNIQYF. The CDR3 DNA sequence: TGTGCCAGCAGTTTATCGGCAGGGCGTCTAGCCAAAAACATTCAGTACTTC.

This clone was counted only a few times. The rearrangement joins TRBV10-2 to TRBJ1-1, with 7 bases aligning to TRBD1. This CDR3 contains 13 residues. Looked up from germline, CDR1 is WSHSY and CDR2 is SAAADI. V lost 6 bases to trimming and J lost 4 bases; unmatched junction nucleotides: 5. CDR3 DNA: TGCGCCAGCAGATGGGACAGCGCCACTGAAGCTTTCTTT. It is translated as CASRWDSATEAFF.

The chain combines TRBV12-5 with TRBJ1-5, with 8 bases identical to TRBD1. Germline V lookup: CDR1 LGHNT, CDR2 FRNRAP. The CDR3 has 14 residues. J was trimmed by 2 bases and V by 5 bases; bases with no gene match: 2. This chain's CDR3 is CASGMDRGNQPQHF. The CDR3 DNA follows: TGTGCTAGTGGTATGGACAGGGGCAATCAGCCCCAGCATTTT. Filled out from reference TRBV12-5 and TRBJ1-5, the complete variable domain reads DARVTQTPRHKVTEMGQEVTMRCQPILGHNTVFWYRQTMMQGLELLAYFRNRAPLDDSGMPKDRFSAEMPDATLATLKIQPSEPRDSAVYFCASGMDRGNQPQHFGDGTRLSIL.

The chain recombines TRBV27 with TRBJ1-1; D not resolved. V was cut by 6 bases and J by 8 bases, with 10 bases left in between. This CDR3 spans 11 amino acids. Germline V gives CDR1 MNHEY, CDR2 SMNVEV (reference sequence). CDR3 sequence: CASSLRGEAFF. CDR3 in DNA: TGTGCCAGCAGCCTACGAGGGGAAGCTTTCTTT.

This CDR3 is CASSLNVGGAVNEQFF. The CDR3, as DNA: TGTGCCAGCAGCTTAAATGTCGGGGGGGCGGTCAATGAGCAGTTCTTC. V is TRBV7-3 and J is TRBJ2-1; 8 nucleotides agree with TRBD2. Germline CDR1 and CDR2: SGHTA and FQGTGA. The CDR3 loop spans 16 amino acids. Unmatched junction bases numbered 8, after V lost 1 base and J lost 6 bases.

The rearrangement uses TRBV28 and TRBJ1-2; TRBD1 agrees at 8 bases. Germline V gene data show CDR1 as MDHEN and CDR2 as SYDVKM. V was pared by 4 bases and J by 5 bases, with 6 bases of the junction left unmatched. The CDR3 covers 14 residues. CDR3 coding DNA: TGTGCCAGCAGTTCTCAGGGGGCCAGTTATGGCTACACCTTC. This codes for CASSSQGASYGYTF.

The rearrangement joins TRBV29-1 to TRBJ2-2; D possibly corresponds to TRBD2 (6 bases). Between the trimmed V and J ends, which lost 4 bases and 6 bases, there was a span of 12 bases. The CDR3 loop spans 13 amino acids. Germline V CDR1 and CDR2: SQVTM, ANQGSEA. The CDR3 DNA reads TGCAGCGTTGGGAGGGCAACCGCCGGGGAGCTGTTTTTT. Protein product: CSVGRATAGELFF.

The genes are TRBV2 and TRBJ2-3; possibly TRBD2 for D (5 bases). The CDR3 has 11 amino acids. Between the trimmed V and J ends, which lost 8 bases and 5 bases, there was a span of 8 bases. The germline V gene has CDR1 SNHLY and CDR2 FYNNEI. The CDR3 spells CASRREDTQYF. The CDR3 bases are TGTGCCAGCCGACGGGAAGATACGCAGTATTTT. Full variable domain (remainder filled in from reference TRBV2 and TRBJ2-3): EPEVTQTPSHQVTQMGQEVILRCVPISNHLYFYWYRQILGQKVEFLVSFYNNEISEKSEIFDDQFSVERPDGSNFTLKIRSTKLEDSAMYFCASRREDTQYFGPGTRLTVL.